This T cell receptor (beta chain) was retrieved from a study of blood T cell repertoires in COVID-19. On the study more broadly: Donors in the United States, Italy and Spain gave samples during acute or convalescent COVID-19.

CDR1 and CDR2 (germline): SEHNR, FQNEAQ (reference sequence). The ends were cut back, 5 bases at V and 2 bases at J, with 12 bases in the middle. The CDR3 totals 14 residues. Participants were aged roughly 18 to 89 years from around 26 US areas. Participants were placed into cohorts based on the clinical history they reported. Recovery among Cohort 3 donors was established by two negative PCRs, clearance, or symptom resolution. The repertoire was sequenced with immunoSEQ multiplex PCR; TCRdb's copy has only in-frame clones and lacks some. The table records roughly 180,000 clones, over 80% of them present only once.

The TCR sequence derives from a woman aged 60-75 years who had recovered from COVID-19. The sequenced material came from PBMCs or T cells enriched from blood (not recorded which). This sequence joins TRBV7-9 and TRBJ1-1, with D maybe TRBD1 (5 bases). CDR3: CASSLGALNTEAFF. The CDR3 coding sequence is TGTGCCAGCAGCCTAGGGGCTCTAAACACTGAAGCTTTCTTT. Drawing the rest from reference TRBV7-9 and TRBJ1-1, the complete variable domain is DTGVSQNPRHKITKRGQNVTFRCDPISEHNRLYWYRQTLGQGPEFLTYFQNEAQLEKSRLLSDRFSAERPKGSFSTLEIQRTEQGDSAMYLCASSLGALNTEAFFGQGTRLTVV.